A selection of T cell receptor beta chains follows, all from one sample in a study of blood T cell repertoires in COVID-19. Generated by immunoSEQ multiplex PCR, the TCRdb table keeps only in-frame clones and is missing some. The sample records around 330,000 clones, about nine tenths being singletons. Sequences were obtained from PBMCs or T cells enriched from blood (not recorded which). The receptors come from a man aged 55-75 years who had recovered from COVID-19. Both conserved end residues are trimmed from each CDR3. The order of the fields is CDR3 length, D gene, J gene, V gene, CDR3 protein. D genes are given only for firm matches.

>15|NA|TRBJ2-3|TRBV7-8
ASTHKRGWGQTDTQY
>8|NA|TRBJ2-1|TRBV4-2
ASSPTRQF
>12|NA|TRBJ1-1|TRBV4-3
ASSQQTGLGEAF
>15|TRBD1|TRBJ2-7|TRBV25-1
ASSTPWGTGDLYEQY
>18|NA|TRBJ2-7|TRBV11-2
ASSLEALSIRPRDKYEQY
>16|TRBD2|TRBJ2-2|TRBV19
ASSIGSGRALGTGELF
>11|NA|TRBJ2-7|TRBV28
ASVGGGRYEQY
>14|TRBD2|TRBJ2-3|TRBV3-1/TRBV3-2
ASSQGNSGAQDTQY
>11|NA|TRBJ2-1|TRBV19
ASREPLVNEQF
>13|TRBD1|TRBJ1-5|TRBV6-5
ASSPGTDSNQPQH
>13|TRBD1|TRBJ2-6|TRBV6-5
ASSFLGQGTDVLT
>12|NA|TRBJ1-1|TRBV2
ASSFYRQNTEAF
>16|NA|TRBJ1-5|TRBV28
ASSSRNLQAGRNQPQH
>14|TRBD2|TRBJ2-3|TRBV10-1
ASSDGGRGRTDTQY
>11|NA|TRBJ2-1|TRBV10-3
AISDPKRDEQF
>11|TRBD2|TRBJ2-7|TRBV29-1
SAFSGSGYEQY
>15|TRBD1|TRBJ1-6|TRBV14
ASSHSGTVGFNSPLH
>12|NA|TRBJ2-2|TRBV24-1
ATTNGRAPGELF
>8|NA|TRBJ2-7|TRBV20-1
SAGQYEQY
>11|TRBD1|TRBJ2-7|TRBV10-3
AIRNRTGDEQY
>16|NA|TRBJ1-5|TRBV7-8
ASSLGQVAGRSNQPQH
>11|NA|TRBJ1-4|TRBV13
ASSLVRNEKLF
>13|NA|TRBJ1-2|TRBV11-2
ASSLEVRGREGYT
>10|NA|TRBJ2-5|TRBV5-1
ASGGYQETQY
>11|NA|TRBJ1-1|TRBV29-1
SVAQALDTEAF
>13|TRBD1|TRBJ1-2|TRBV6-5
ASSDSSGGRDGYT
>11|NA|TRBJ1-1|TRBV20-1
SASGRRPAEAF
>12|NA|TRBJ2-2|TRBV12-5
ASGLEAGTGELF
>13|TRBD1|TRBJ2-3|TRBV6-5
ASSTGQVMADTQY
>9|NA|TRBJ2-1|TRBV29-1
SGALWDEQF